This T cell receptor beta chain was obtained from a study of beta chain features in type 1 diabetes. Germline CDR1 SGHRS, CDR2 YFSETQ. The trim removed 0 bases at V and 5 bases at J, leaving 7 bases unmatched. The CDR3 has 15 amino acids. Sequenced material consisted of expressed TCRB transcripts (all of the isolated RNA was reverse transcribed). Some clones are missing from TCRdb's copy, which holds only in-frame ones; the method was immunoSEQ multiplex PCR. The sample includes under 400,000 clones, 11% to 15% seen only once; the top ten take about 6.7%. This clone was counted a few times. Within the sample, other DNA sequences also encode this same CDR3.

The chain recombines TRBV5-1 with TRBJ2-5; 7 nucleotides align to TRBD2. The sample consisted of central memory CD4+ T cells from blood. This receptor was taken from a man aged 25 to 40 in good health. CDR3 DNA sequence: TGCGCCAGCAGCTTGGGGGCTAGCGGTCGGGAGACCCAGTACTTC. Amino acids: CASSLGASGRETQYF.